These 10 T cell receptor beta chains came from one sample sequenced in a study of T cells after yellow fever vaccination. TCRdb redid the calling of the 5' RACE reads with MiXCR, one entry per CDR3 protein. The table records 300,000 to 400,000 distinct CDR3 sequences, around 6.4% of them present only once. The source material was PBMCs, sampled 5 days after the yellow fever booster vaccination. These receptor sequences come from a man younger than 40 who received the YFV17D yellow fever vaccine.

The chain employs TRBV24-1 and TRBJ1-4; 8 nucleotides align to TRBD1. This CDR3 has 15 residues. Per germline, CDR1 KGHDR and CDR2 SFDVKD. The ends lost 3 bases at V and 8 bases at J; junction bases unmatched: 7. CDR3 loop: CATSDGGQGAEKLFF. The CDR3 DNA sequence: TGTGCCACCAGTGATGGCGGGCAGGGGGCCGAAAAACTGTTTTTT.

The V and J genes are TRBV6-2 or TRBV6-3 and TRBJ2-1; D may be TRBD1 or TRBD2 (5 bases each). V lost 0 bases to trimming and J lost 2 bases, with 14 bases between them. CDR3 length: 17 residues. Per the germline V gene, CDR1 is MNHEY and CDR2 is SVGEGT. This CDR3 reads CASSYSAAGSAYNEQFF. DNA for the CDR3: TGTGCCAGCAGTTACTCGGCGGCAGGGAGTGCCTACAATGAGCAGTTCTTC.

This clonotype was observed a few times. The chain couples TRBV7-6 to TRBJ2-5; possibly TRBD2 for D (7 bases). Germline CDR1 and CDR2: SGHVS and FNYEAQ. This CDR3 is built from 17 residues. Trimming left V 1 base short and J 3 bases short, with 18 bases between. As DNA, the CDR3 is TGTGCCAGCAGCTTAGTTCCGGGAGGAGGGGGGGAAGAGACCCAGTACTTC. Its translation: CASSLVPGGGGEETQYF.

This clonotype has at least ten counts. The chain employs TRBV18 and TRBJ2-7; the D is unclear. V gave up 5 bases and J gave up 5 bases, with 13 bases separating them. The V gene's germline CDR1 is KGHSH and CDR2 LQKENI. This CDR3 has 13 residues. The chain's CDR3 is CASSTSGFNEQYF. CDR3 coding DNA: TGTGCCAGCTCAACGTCAGGTTTCAACGAGCAGTACTTC.

This clonotype was detected a few times. V is TRBV2 and J is TRBJ2-5, with D maybe TRBD1 (7 bases). Germline-derived CDR1 and CDR2 are SNHLY and FYNNEI. The CDR3 loop spans 15 amino acids. V lost 3 bases, J lost 3 bases, and 14 bases lay in between. CDR3 DNA: TGTGCCAGCAGTGACGCGGGACAGCACAAAGAGACCCAGTACTTC. Amino acid sequence: CASSDAGQHKETQYF.

This clonotype turned up a few times. The V gene is TRBV7-9, the J gene TRBJ1-5; D unresolved. V was trimmed by 0 bases and J by 0 bases, leaving 9 bases between them. Germline V CDR1 and CDR2: SEHNR, FQNEAQ (reference sequence). The CDR3 has 16 residues. The CDR3 here is CASSLALVGSNQPQHF. The CDR3 DNA follows: TGTGCCAGCAGCTTAGCGCTAGTGGGTAGCAATCAGCCCCAGCATTTT.

The chain employs TRBV3-1 and TRBJ2-2, with 11 bases matching TRBD2. The CDR3 contains 15 residues. Per germline, CDR1 LGHDT and CDR2 YNNKEL (reference sequence). With V trimmed by 2 bases and J by 6 bases, 2 bases remained unmatched. For the CDR3, the DNA is TGTGCCAGCAGCCAAACTAGCGGGAGTTCCGGGGAGCTGTTTTTT. Amino acid sequence: CASSQTSGSSGELFF.

In this sample, this clonotype turned up many times. V usage is TRBV7-9 and J usage is TRBJ2-1; D unclear. The CDR3 contains 15 residues. V lost 2 bases to trimming and J lost 6 bases, with 14 bases between them. Germline CDR1 SEHNR, CDR2 FQNEAQ (reference sequence). This CDR3 reads CASSLSHSPFNEQFF. The CDR3 DNA reads TGTGCCAGCAGCTTAAGCCATAGCCCGTTCAATGAGCAGTTCTTC. Based on the CDR3 plus reference TRBV7-9 and TRBJ2-1, the full variable domain is DTGVSQNPRHKITKRGQNVTFRCDPISEHNRLYWYRQTLGQGPEFLTYFQNEAQLEKSRLLSDRFSAERPKGSFSTLEIQRTEQGDSAMYLCASSLSHSPFNEQFFGPGTRLTVL.

The rearrangement uses TRBV20-1 and TRBJ1-1; D gene uncertain. The CDR3 extends over 11 amino acids. Per the germline V gene, CDR1 is DFQATT and CDR2 is SNEGSKA (reference sequence). CDR3 DNA: TGCTGCACCGGGCGGGGCACTGAAGCTTTCTTT. Its protein is CCTGRGTEAFF.

This clonotype was observed a handful of times. V usage is TRBV20-1 and J usage is TRBJ1-1; TRBD1 might be the D (6 bases). Germline V gene data show CDR1 as DFQATT and CDR2 as SNEGSKA (reference sequence). The CDR3 is 13 residues long. V was shortened by 2 bases and J by 5 bases, with 12 bases between the two germline ends. The DNA for the CDR3 is TGCAGTGCTAGATCAGGGGCGCGTACTGAAGCTTTCTTT. It translates to CSARSGARTEAFF.